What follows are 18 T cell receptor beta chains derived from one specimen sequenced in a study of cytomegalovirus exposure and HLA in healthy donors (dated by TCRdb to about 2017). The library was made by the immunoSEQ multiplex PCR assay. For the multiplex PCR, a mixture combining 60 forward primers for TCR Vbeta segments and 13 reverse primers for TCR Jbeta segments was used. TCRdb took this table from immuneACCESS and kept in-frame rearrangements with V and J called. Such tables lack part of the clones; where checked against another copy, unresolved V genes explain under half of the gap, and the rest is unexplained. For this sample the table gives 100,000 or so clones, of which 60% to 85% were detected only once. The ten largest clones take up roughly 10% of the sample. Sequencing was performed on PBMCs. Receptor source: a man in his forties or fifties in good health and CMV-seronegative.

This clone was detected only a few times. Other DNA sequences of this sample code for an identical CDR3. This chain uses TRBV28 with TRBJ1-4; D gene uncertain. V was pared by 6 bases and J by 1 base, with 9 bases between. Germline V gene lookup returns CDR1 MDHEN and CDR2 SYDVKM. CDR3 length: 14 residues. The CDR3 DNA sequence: TGTGCCAGCAGACCCACAGAAACTAATGAAAAACTGTTTTTT. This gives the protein CASRPTETNEKLFF.

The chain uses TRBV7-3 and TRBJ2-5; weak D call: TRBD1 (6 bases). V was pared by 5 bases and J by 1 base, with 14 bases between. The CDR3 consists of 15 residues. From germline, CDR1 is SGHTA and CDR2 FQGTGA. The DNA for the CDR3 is TGTGCCAGCAGCCAGGGACAAACTTCCCAAGAGACCCAGTACTTC. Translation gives CASSQGQTSQETQYF.

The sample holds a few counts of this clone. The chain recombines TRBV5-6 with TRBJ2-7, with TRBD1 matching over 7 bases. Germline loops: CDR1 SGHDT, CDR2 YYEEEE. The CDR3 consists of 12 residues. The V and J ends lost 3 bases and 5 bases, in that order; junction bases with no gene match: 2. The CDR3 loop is CASSWDSDEQYF. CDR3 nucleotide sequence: TGTGCCAGCAGCTGGGACAGTGACGAGCAGTACTTC.

CDR3 bases: TGTGCCAGCAGTATAGACAGGGGGAGCACTTACGAGCAGTACTTC. This codes for CASSIDRGSTYEQYF. This sequence joins TRBV6-5 and TRBJ2-7; 9 bases are a match to TRBD1. Germline CDR1 is MNHEY and CDR2 is SVGAGI. Germline trimming cut 5 bases from V and 4 bases from J; bases unmatched to any gene: 9. The CDR3 covers 15 residues.

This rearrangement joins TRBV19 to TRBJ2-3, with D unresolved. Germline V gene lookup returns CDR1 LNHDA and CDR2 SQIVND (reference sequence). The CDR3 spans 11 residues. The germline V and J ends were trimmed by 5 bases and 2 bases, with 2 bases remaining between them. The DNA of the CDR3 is TGTGCCAGTAGTCTCACAGATACGCAGTATTTT. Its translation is CASSLTDTQYF.

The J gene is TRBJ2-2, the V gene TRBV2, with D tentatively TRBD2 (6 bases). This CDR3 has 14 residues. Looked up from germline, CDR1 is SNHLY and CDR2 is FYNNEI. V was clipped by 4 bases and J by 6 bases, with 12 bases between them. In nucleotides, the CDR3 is TGTGCCAGCAGTGTTGTTTCGGGAGCCGGGGAGCTGTTTTTT. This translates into CASSVVSGAGELFF.

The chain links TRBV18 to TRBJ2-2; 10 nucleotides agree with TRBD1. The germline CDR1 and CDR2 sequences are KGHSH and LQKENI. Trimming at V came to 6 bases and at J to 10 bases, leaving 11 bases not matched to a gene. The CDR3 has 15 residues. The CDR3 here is CASSSPGTGAQELFF. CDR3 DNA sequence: TGTGCCAGCTCGTCGCCCGGGACAGGGGCGCAGGAGCTGTTTTTT.

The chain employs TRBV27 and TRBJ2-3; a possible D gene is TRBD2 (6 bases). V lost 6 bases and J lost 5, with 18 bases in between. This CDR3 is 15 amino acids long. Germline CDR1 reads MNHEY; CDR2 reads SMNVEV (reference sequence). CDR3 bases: TGTGCCAGCAGCTACCATTCGGGGGAGGAAGATACGCAGTATTTT. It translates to CASSYHSGEEDTQYF.

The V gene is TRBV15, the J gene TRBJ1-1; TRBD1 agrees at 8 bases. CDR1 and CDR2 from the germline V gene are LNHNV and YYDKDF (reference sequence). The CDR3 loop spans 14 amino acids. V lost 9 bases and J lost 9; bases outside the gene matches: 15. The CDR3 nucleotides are TGTGCCACTACGGCAGGACAGGGTCTCAATAAAGCTTTCTTT. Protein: CATTAGQGLNKAFF.

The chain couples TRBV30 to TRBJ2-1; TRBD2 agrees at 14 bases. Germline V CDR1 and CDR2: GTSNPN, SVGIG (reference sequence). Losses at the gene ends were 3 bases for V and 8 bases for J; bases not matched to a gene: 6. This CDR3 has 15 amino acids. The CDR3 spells CAWSRGTSGSDEQFF. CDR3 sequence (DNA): TGTGCCTGGAGCCGAGGGACTAGCGGGAGTGATGAGCAGTTCTTC.

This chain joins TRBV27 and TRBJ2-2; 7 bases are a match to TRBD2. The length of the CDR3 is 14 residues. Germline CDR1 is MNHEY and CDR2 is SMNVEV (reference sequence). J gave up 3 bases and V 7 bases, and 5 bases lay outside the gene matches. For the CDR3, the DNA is TGTGCCAGCACGACGGGGGGATACACCGGGGAGCTGTTTTTT. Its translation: CASTTGGYTGELFF.

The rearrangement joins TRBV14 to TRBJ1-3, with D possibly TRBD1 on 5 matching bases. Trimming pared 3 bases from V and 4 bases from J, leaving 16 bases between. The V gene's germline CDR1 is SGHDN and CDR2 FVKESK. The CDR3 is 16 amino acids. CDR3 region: CASSHDPPGRGNTIYF. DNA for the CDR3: TGTGCCAGCAGCCACGACCCCCCAGGGAGGGGAAACACCATATATTTT.

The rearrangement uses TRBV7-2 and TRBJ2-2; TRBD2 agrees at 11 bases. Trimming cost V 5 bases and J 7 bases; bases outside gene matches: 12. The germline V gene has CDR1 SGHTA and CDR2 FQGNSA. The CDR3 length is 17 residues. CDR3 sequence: CASSTRGLAGGGGELFF. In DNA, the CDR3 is TGTGCCAGCAGCACAAGGGGGCTAGCGGGGGGAGGCGGGGAGCTGTTTTTT.

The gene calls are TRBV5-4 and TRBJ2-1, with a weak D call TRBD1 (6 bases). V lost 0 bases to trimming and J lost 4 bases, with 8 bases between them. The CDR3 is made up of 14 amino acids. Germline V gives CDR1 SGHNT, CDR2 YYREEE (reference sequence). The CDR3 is CASSLDREYNEQFF. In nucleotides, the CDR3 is TGTGCCAGCAGCTTGGACAGGGAGTACAATGAGCAGTTCTTC.

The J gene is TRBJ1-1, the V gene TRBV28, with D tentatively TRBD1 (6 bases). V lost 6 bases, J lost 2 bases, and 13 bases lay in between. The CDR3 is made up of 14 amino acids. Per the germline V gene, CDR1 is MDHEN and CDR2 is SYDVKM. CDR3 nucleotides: TGTGCCAGCAGAGAGGACAGACCCAACACTGAAGCTTTCTTT. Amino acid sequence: CASREDRPNTEAFF. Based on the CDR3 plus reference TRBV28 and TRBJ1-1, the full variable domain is DVKVTQSSRYLVKRTGEKVFLECVQDMDHENMFWYRQDPGLGLRLIYFSYDVKMKEKGDIPEGYSVSREKKERFSLILESASTNQTSMYLCASREDRPNTEAFFGQGTRLTVV.

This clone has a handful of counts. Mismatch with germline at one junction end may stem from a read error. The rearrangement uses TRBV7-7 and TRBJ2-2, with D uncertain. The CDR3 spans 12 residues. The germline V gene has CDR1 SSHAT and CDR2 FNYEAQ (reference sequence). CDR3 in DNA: TGTGCTAGCAGCCCTAACACCGGGGAGCTGTTTTTT. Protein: CASSPNTGELFF. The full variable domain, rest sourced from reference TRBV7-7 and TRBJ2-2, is GAGVSQSPRYKVTKRGQDVTLRCDPISSHATLYWYQQALGQGPEFLTYFNYEAQPDKSGLPSDRFSAERPEGSISTLTIQRTEQRDSAMYRCASSPNTGELFFGEGSRLTVL.

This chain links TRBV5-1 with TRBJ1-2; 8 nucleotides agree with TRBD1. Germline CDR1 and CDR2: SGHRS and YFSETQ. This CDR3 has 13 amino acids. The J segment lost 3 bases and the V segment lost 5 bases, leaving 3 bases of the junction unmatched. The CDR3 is CASSLTGDYGYTF. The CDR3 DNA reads TGCGCCAGCAGTTTGACAGGGGACTATGGCTACACCTTC.

CDR3 sequence: CASSRWEGEAGALETQYF. The CDR3 DNA reads as TGTGCCAGCAGCCGGTGGGAGGGAGAAGCGGGAGCCTTGGAGACCCAGTACTTC. The J gene is TRBJ2-5, the V gene TRBV14, with 8 bases identical to TRBD2. This CDR3 is 18 amino acids long. Germline V gene sequence: CDR1 SGHDN, CDR2 FVKESK. Trimming removed 4 bases from V and 5 bases from J; junction bases left unmatched: 18.